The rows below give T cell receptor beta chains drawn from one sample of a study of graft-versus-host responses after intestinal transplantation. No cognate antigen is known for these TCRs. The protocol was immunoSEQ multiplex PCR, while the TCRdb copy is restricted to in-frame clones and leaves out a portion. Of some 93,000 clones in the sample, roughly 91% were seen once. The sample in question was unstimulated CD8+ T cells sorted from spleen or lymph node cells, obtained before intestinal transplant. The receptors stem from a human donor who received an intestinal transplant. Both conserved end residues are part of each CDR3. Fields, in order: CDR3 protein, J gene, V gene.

CDR3aa: CASSWTSGTDTQYF
j_gene: TRBJ2-3
v_gene: TRBV5-1

CDR3aa: CASSQGAINQPQHF
j_gene: TRBJ1-5
v_gene: TRBV27

CDR3aa: CASSARGQGNQPQHF
j_gene: TRBJ1-5
v_gene: TRBV6-6

CDR3aa: CAWSVSGSRDEQFF
j_gene: TRBJ2-1
v_gene: TRBV30

CDR3aa: CASSQEGRPNNEQFF
j_gene: TRBJ2-1
v_gene: TRBV4-1

CDR3aa: CASSRDRDNYGYTF
j_gene: TRBJ1-2
v_gene: TRBV19

CDR3aa: CASSIEVWGEQYF
j_gene: TRBJ2-5
v_gene: TRBV19

CDR3aa: CASSSDGTGFSEAFF
j_gene: TRBJ1-1
v_gene: TRBV4-1

CDR3aa: CASSFPLARNTGELFF
j_gene: TRBJ2-2
v_gene: TRBV5-1

CDR3aa: CASSIQTGANTGELFF
j_gene: TRBJ2-2
v_gene: TRBV10-1

CDR3aa: CSVDGPGITEAFF
j_gene: TRBJ1-1
v_gene: TRBV29-1

CDR3aa: CASSGSGLSQETQYF
j_gene: TRBJ2-5
v_gene: TRBV9

CDR3aa: CASSLGLGTYNEQFF
j_gene: TRBJ2-1
v_gene: TRBV5-4

CDR3aa: CATLSAGTDTQYF
j_gene: TRBJ2-3
v_gene: TRBV15

CDR3aa: CASSLAGELYEQYF
j_gene: TRBJ2-7
v_gene: TRBV5-4

CDR3aa: CASSLSLAGVNEQFF
j_gene: TRBJ2-1
v_gene: TRBV6-5

CDR3aa: CASSATGGDTGELFF
j_gene: TRBJ2-2
v_gene: TRBV6-1

CDR3aa: CASSQDLGGTGANVLTF
j_gene: TRBJ2-6
v_gene: TRBV4-3

CDR3aa: CASRLSPLAEEQYF
j_gene: TRBJ2-7
v_gene: TRBV7-3

CDR3aa: CASSLVETSGGNEQFF
j_gene: TRBJ2-1
v_gene: TRBV28

CDR3aa: CASSHGLNTEAFF
j_gene: TRBJ1-1
v_gene: TRBV5-1

CDR3aa: CASSAGTGGYEQYF
j_gene: TRBJ2-7
v_gene: TRBV19

CDR3aa: CASSDDSNSYNEQFF
j_gene: TRBJ2-1
v_gene: TRBV13

CDR3aa: CASSLLVSGANVLTF
j_gene: TRBJ2-6
v_gene: TRBV7-9

CDR3aa: CASTHQADRWGGYTF
j_gene: TRBJ1-2
v_gene: TRBV7-2

CDR3aa: CASSLGTQQQFF
j_gene: TRBJ2-1
v_gene: TRBV9

CDR3aa: CASSWDRNTEAFF
j_gene: TRBJ1-1
v_gene: TRBV4-3

CDR3aa: CASSERELAQQETQYF
j_gene: TRBJ2-5
v_gene: TRBV6-1

CDR3aa: CSATGNTEAFF
j_gene: TRBJ1-1
v_gene: TRBV20-1

CDR3aa: CASSLADSFYEQYF
j_gene: TRBJ2-7
v_gene: TRBV5-1

CDR3aa: CASSVNPTAGSTDTQYF
j_gene: TRBJ2-3
v_gene: TRBV7-6

CDR3aa: CASSIGGPSYGYTF
j_gene: TRBJ1-2
v_gene: TRBV19

CDR3aa: CSTSGLTDTQYF
j_gene: TRBJ2-3
v_gene: TRBV29-1

CDR3aa: CASSVSGYQETQYF
j_gene: TRBJ2-5
v_gene: TRBV7-2

CDR3aa: CASSLNRGPGSPLHF
j_gene: TRBJ1-6
v_gene: TRBV5-6

CDR3aa: CASSPQEQPYEQYF
j_gene: TRBJ2-7
v_gene: TRBV18

CDR3aa: CASSTRGPPYEQYF
j_gene: TRBJ2-7
v_gene: TRBV6-5

CDR3aa: CASSLGGGEQFF
j_gene: TRBJ2-1
v_gene: TRBV7-9

CDR3aa: CASSFGEGKGRVFPEAFF
j_gene: TRBJ1-1
v_gene: TRBV27

CDR3aa: CASSLAWGQPNEKLFF
j_gene: TRBJ1-4
v_gene: TRBV5-5

CDR3aa: CASSDGTSGLYEQYF
j_gene: TRBJ2-7
v_gene: TRBV19

CDR3aa: CASSQERQDEQFF
j_gene: TRBJ2-1
v_gene: TRBV4-3

CDR3aa: CASGPGLAGDVSPINTGELFF
j_gene: TRBJ2-2
v_gene: TRBV12-5

CDR3aa: CASSFSAGDEQFF
j_gene: TRBJ2-1
v_gene: TRBV11-2

CDR3aa: CASSDRGGQPQHF
j_gene: TRBJ1-5
v_gene: TRBV27

CDR3aa: CASSLREQPQHF
j_gene: TRBJ1-5
v_gene: TRBV7-9

CDR3aa: CASSSVYELNYGYTF
j_gene: TRBJ1-2
v_gene: TRBV7-9

CDR3aa: CASSPGGGGTEAFF
j_gene: TRBJ1-1
v_gene: TRBV19

CDR3aa: CASSYSGGSYNEQFF
j_gene: TRBJ2-1
v_gene: TRBV6-6

CDR3aa: CASSLGGPGPSGANVLTF
j_gene: TRBJ2-6
v_gene: TRBV9

CDR3aa: CASSHRGPNGELFF
j_gene: TRBJ2-2
v_gene: TRBV7-9

CDR3aa: CASSLRSILGSPLHF
j_gene: TRBJ1-6
v_gene: TRBV7-2